This entry lists 17 T cell receptor beta chains sequenced from one sample in a study of control samples from healthy donors and cancer patients. The data were produced by immunoSEQ multiplex PCR, yet TCRdb's version contains in-frame clones alone and is incomplete. The sample carries tens of thousands of clones, around 81% recorded once. Sample: blood. The receptors here all came from a man between 25 and 39 years old in good health.

This chain connects TRBV6-5 to TRBJ1-3; D is perhaps TRBD1 (5 bases). Germline V gene data show CDR1 as MNHEY and CDR2 as SVGAGI. The CDR3 loop spans 15 amino acids. V lost 5 bases and J 0 bases, leaving 11 bases between the germline ends. The CDR3 protein is CASSRGQLSGNTIYF. The CDR3 DNA reads as TGTGCCAGCAGTCGAGGACAACTCTCTGGAAACACCATATATTTT.

The V and J genes are TRBV12-5 and TRBJ1-5, with 7 positions matching TRBD1. After removal of 7 bases from V and 0 bases from J, the junction contained 3 bases not matched to a gene. This CDR3 contains 14 residues. Germline CDR1 reads LGHNT; CDR2 reads FRNRAP. The CDR3 nucleotides read TGTGCTAGTGATGACAGGGTTAGCAATCAGCCCCAGCATTTT. It yields the protein CASDDRVSNQPQHF.

The V gene is TRBV6-6, the J gene TRBJ2-3, with 8 nucleotides matching TRBD1. The trim removed 5 bases at V and 1 base at J, leaving 5 bases unmatched. The length of the CDR3 is 15 residues. Germline V gene data show CDR1 as MNHNY and CDR2 as SVGAGI (reference sequence). CDR3 protein: CASSPQGAGTDTQYF. The DNA for the CDR3 is TGTGCCAGCAGTCCCCAGGGGGCTGGCACAGATACGCAGTATTTT.

This chain uses TRBV28 with TRBJ2-6, with no clear D. V lost 2 bases and J lost 0, with 5 bases in between. There are 15 residues in the CDR3. Per germline, CDR1 MDHEN and CDR2 SYDVKM. CDR3 bases: TGTGCCAGCAGTTTAGTTAACTCTGGGGCCAACGTCCTGACTTTC. It encodes CASSLVNSGANVLTF.

The chain links TRBV24-1 to TRBJ2-1; 11 bases are shared with TRBD1. The V and J ends lost 3 bases and 15 bases, in that order; junction bases with no gene match: 6. The CDR3 is made up of 13 amino acids. The germline V gene encodes CDR1 KGHDR and CDR2 SFDVKD. Here the CDR3 reads CATSDPGTGGTFF. The CDR3, as DNA: TGTGCCACCAGTGATCCCGGGACAGGGGGTACGTTCTTC.

The gene calls are TRBV12-3 or TRBV12-4 and TRBJ2-5; D gene uncertain. The CDR3 loop spans 11 amino acids. V dropped 8 bases and J dropped 5 bases, with 9 bases sitting between them. The CDR3 reads CASQSAETQYF. CDR3 nucleotide sequence: TGTGCCAGCCAGTCGGCGGAGACCCAGTACTTC.

This rearrangement joins TRBV30 to TRBJ1-6; D not certain. This CDR3 comprises 14 residues. Per the germline V gene, CDR1 is GTSNPN and CDR2 is SVGIG (reference sequence). Trimming shortened V by 2 bases and J by 7 bases, and 12 bases separated the two germline ends. The CDR3 DNA reads as TGTGCCTGGAGTAAGCCCTTGATCAATTCACCCCTCCACTTT. This gives the protein CAWSKPLINSPLHF.

This clone showed up just a few times. This sequence joins TRBV3-1 (or the pseudogene TRBV3-2) and TRBJ2-1, with 9 bases fitting TRBD2. Germline CDR1 and CDR2: LGHDT and YNNKEL (reference sequence). V shed 3 bases and J 5 bases; nucleotides not matched to a gene: 2. The CDR3 is 14 residues long. CDR3 nucleotide sequence: TGTGCCAGCAGCCAGGCGGGAGGGCACAATGAGCAGTTCTTC. It yields the protein CASSQAGGHNEQFF.

The rearrangement links TRBV11-2 to TRBJ2-6; D gene uncertain. This CDR3 has 16 residues. Per germline, CDR1 SGHAT and CDR2 FQNNGV. V lost 3 bases and J 3 bases, leaving 12 bases between the germline ends. The CDR3 reads CASSFTAWGGANVLTF. The CDR3 bases are TGTGCCAGCAGCTTTACAGCCTGGGGTGGGGCCAACGTCCTGACTTTC.

This chain uses TRBV6-6 with TRBJ1-5, with D unresolved. CDR1 is MNHNY and CDR2 is SVGAGI in the germline V gene (reference sequence). V shed 2 bases and J shed 2 bases, with 10 bases lying between them. This CDR3 is built from 15 residues. The CDR3 sequence is CASSYGGWGNQPQHF. The CDR3 bases are TGTGCCAGCAGTTACGGTGGGTGGGGCAATCAGCCCCAGCATTTT.

The rearrangement uses TRBV7-9 and TRBJ1-1; D unresolved. The CDR3 covers 14 residues. CDR1 and CDR2 (germline): SEHNR, FQNEAQ (reference sequence). V gave up 1 base and J gave up 0 bases, with 6 bases separating them. The chain's CDR3 is CASSLGFVNTEAFF. In DNA, the CDR3 is TGTGCCAGCAGCTTAGGGTTTGTGAACACTGAAGCTTTCTTT.

V and J are TRBV19 and TRBJ1-2; D is uncertain. CDR3 length: 13 amino acids. With 6 bases removed from V and 3 bases from J, the gap between germline ends came to 11 bases. CDR1 LNHDA and CDR2 SQIVND come from the germline V gene (reference sequence). CDR3 sequence reads: CASSRRLDYGYTF. DNA of the CDR3: TGTGCCAGTAGCCGCCGACTGGACTATGGCTACACCTTC.

The chain uses TRBV5-4 and TRBJ2-3, with 9 positions matching TRBD1. The CDR3 has 16 amino acids. Germline trimming cut 4 bases from V and 1 base from J; bases unmatched to any gene: 7. Germline lookup yields CDR1 SGHNT and CDR2 YYREEE (reference sequence). In nucleotides, the CDR3 is TGTGCCAGCAGCAGTGGGACAGGGCGGGGCACAGATACGCAGTATTTT. Protein product: CASSSGTGRGTDTQYF.

The rearrangement uses TRBV7-9 and TRBJ1-5; D is uncertain. Trimming cost V 1 base and J 9 bases, with 7 bases left between them. This CDR3 is built from 12 residues. Germline assignment: CDR1 SEHNR and CDR2 FQNEAQ (reference sequence). CDR3 loop: CASSLGTTPQHF. The CDR3 DNA follows: TGTGCCAGCAGCTTAGGAACCACGCCCCAGCATTTT.

This rearrangement joins TRBV20-1 to TRBJ2-1, with no clear D. This CDR3 has 11 amino acids. The V and J ends lost 5 bases and 5 bases respectively, with 7 bases between them. From germline, CDR1 is DFQATT and CDR2 SNEGSKA (reference sequence). CDR3 sequence: CSASSDNEQFF. The DNA of the CDR3 is TGCAGTGCTTCGAGCGACAATGAGCAGTTCTTC.

The chain links TRBV19 to TRBJ1-1; D perhaps matches TRBD1 (6 bases). Germline values: CDR1 LNHDA, CDR2 SQIVND (reference sequence). The V gene lost 6 bases and the J gene lost 4 bases, with 18 bases spanning the gap. The CDR3 spans 15 residues. The CDR3 spells CASSPQLGAVTEAFF. As DNA, the CDR3 is TGTGCCAGTAGCCCTCAACTGGGGGCGGTCACTGAAGCTTTCTTT.

The chain couples TRBV7-9 to TRBJ2-5; D unresolved. Germline V gives CDR1 SEHNR, CDR2 FQNEAQ (reference sequence). Trimming shortened V by 3 bases and J by 4 bases, and 9 bases separated the two germline ends. The CDR3 spans 13 residues. CDR3 coding DNA: TGTGCCAGCAGCTTTTTCCAGCGAGAGACCCAGTACTTC. This gives the protein CASSFFQRETQYF.